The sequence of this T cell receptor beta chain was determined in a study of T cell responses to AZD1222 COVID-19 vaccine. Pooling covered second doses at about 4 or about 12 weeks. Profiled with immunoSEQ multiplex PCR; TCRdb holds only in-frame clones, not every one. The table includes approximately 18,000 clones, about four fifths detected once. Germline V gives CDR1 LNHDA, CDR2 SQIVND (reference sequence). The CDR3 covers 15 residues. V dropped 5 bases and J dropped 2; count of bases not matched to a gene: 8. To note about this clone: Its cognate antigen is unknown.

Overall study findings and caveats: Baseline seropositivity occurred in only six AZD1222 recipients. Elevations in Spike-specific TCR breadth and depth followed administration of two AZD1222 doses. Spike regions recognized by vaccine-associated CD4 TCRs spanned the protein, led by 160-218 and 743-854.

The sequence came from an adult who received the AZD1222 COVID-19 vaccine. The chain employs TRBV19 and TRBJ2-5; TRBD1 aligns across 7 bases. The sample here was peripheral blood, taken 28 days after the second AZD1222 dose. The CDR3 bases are TGTGCCAGTAGTGACTTAGGGGGCCCTCAAGAGACCCAGTACTTC. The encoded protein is CASSDLGGPQETQYF.